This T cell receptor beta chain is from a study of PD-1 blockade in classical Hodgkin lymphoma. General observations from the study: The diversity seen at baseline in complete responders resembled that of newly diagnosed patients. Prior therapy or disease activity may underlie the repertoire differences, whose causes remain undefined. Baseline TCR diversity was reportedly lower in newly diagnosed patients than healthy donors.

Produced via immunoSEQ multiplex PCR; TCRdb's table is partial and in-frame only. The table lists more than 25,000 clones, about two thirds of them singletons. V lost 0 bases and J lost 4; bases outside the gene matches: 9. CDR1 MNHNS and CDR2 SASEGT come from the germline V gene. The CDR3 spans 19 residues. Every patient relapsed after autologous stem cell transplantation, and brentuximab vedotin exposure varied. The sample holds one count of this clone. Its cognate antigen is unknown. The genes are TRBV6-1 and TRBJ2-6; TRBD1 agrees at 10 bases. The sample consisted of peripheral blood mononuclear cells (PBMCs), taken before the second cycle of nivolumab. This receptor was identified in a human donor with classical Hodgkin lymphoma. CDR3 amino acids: CASSEASGTGVPGANVLTF. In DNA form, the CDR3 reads TGTGCCAGCAGTGAAGCTTCCGGGACAGGGGTACCCGGGGCCAACGTCCTGACTTTC.